These 18 T cell receptor beta chains originate from one sample sequenced in a study of cytomegalovirus exposure and HLA in healthy donors. Primers included in the PCR were 60 Vbeta and 13 Jbeta primers. TCRdb keeps only in-frame clones here, not all; method: immunoSEQ multiplex PCR. The sample contains 75,000 to 100,000 clones, roughly 74% of which appear only once. The sample comprised PBMCs. Receptors originate from a female donor in good health and CMV-seropositive.

The chain carries TRBV6-5 and TRBJ2-3; D might be TRBD2 (5 bases). The CDR3 runs to 15 residues. V was shortened by 5 bases and J by 3 bases, with 15 bases between the two germline ends. Germline CDR1 and CDR2: MNHEY and SVGAGI. CDR3 coding DNA: TGTGCCAGCAGTCAAGGAGGTAGGGAGACAGATACGCAGTATTTT. It is translated as CASSQGGRETDTQYF.

A remark on this clone: Within the sample, other DNA sequences also encode this same CDR3. This chain links TRBV4-2 with TRBJ2-7, with TRBD2 matching 10 bases. The CDR3 extends over 15 amino acids. CDR1 is LGHNA, CDR2 YNFKEQ, per germline. The V segment lost 1 base and the J segment 0 bases; nucleotides outside the gene matches: 0. CDR3 residues: CASSQGLAGSYEQYF. DNA of the CDR3: TGTGCCAGCAGCCAAGGACTAGCGGGCTCCTACGAGCAGTACTTC.

This sequence joins TRBV6-5 and TRBJ1-1; 7 nucleotides line up with TRBD1. The J segment lost 5 bases and the V segment lost 7 bases, leaving 7 bases of the junction unmatched. The germline V gene has CDR1 MNHEY and CDR2 SVGAGI. CDR3 size: 13 residues. CDR3 DNA: TGTGCCAGCAACGTACAGGGGAGGACTGAAGCTTTCTTT. Translating it yields CASNVQGRTEAFF.

V gene TRBV14 combines with J gene TRBJ1-2; D is uncertain. CDR1 and CDR2 (germline): SGHDN, FVKESK. Trimming took 1 base from V and 6 from J, leaving 9 bases between them. This CDR3 region has 13 residues. The CDR3 bases are TGTGCCAGCAGCCAAGTCGCCGGGAATGGCTACACCTTC. The encoded protein is CASSQVAGNGYTF.

The rearrangement links TRBV18 to TRBJ1-3; no clear D. The CDR3 has 15 amino acids. V gave up 0 bases and J gave up 0 bases, with 6 bases separating them. Looked up from germline, CDR1 is KGHSH and CDR2 is LQKENI. The CDR3 bases are TGTGCCAGCTCACCACCCCGGAGCTCTGGAAACACCATATATTTT. Translation: CASSPPRSSGNTIYF. Complete variable domain (other parts from reference TRBV18 and TRBJ1-3): NAGVMQNPRHLVRRRGQEARLRCSPMKGHSHVYWYRQLPEEGLKFMVYLQKENIIDESGMPKERFSAEFPKEGPSILRIQQVVRGDSAAYFCASSPPRSSGNTIYFGEGSWLTVV.

This chain connects TRBV28 to TRBJ1-4; TRBD1 matches at 11 bases. J gave up 5 bases and V 6 bases, and 11 bases lay outside the gene matches. This CDR3 contains 17 residues. Germline V gene lookup returns CDR1 MDHEN and CDR2 SYDVKM. CDR3 sequence: CASRPALGQGGNEKLFF. In DNA form, the CDR3 reads TGTGCCAGCAGACCGGCTCTGGGACAGGGGGGGAATGAAAAACTGTTTTTT. The complete variable domain, with remaining parts taken from reference TRBV28 and TRBJ1-4, reads DVKVTQSSRYLVKRTGEKVFLECVQDMDHENMFWYRQDPGLGLRLIYFSYDVKMKEKGDIPEGYSVSREKKERFSLILESASTNQTSMYLCASRPALGQGGNEKLFFGSGTQLSVL.

The chain uses TRBV28 and TRBJ1-5, with D perhaps TRBD1 (6 bases). Per germline, CDR1 MDHEN and CDR2 SYDVKM. Trimming took 3 bases from V and 4 from J, leaving 16 bases between them. The CDR3 runs 16 residues. The CDR3 sequence: CASSFRGGGRNQPQHF. In DNA form, the CDR3 reads TGTGCCAGCAGTTTCAGGGGCGGGGGTAGGAATCAGCCCCAGCATTTT.

The CDR3: CASSVGGGSPLHF. Written as DNA, the CDR3 is TGTGCCAGCAGCGTAGGGGGCGGTTCACCCCTCCACTTT. This chain links TRBV9 with TRBJ1-6, with D perhaps TRBD1 (5 bases). Germline CDR1 and CDR2: SGDLS and YYNGEE. Trimming pared 0 bases from V and 9 bases from J, leaving 7 bases between. The CDR3 covers 13 residues.

The chain recombines TRBV29-1 with TRBJ2-2; TRBD2 matches 7 bases. Germline CDR1 reads SQVTM; CDR2 reads ANQGSEA. The CDR3 spans 14 residues. The trim removed 6 bases at V and 5 bases at J, leaving 9 bases unmatched. CDR3 region: CSVPSRERTGELFF. CDR3 bases: TGCAGCGTCCCGTCGCGGGAGAGAACCGGGGAGCTGTTTTTT.

This clone was counted a few times. The V and J genes are TRBV10-2 and TRBJ1-5; weak D call: TRBD1 (5 bases). V lost 6 bases to trimming and J lost 2 bases, with 8 bases between them. CDR3 length: 13 residues. Germline assignment: CDR1 WSHSY and CDR2 SAAADI. The CDR3 bases are TGCGCCAGCAGCATCAGGGGCAATCAGCCCCAGCATTTT. It translates to CASSIRGNQPQHF.

The V call is TRBV19, the J call TRBJ2-1; 8 bases agree with TRBD2. Trimming removed 8 bases from V and 6 bases from J; junction bases left unmatched: 9. This CDR3 has 14 residues. Looked up from germline, CDR1 is LNHDA and CDR2 is SQIVND (reference sequence). The CDR3 protein is CASGSGGRSNEQFF. DNA of the CDR3: TGTGCCAGTGGATCCGGCGGGAGGAGCAATGAGCAGTTCTTC.

This sequence joins TRBV14 and TRBJ1-2; TRBD1 matches 9 bases. With 5 bases clipped from V and 4 bases from J, the junction kept 5 bases outside the gene matches. This CDR3 spans 14 amino acids. In germline, CDR1 is SGHDN, CDR2 FVKESK. The CDR3 DNA follows: TGTGCCAGCAGCAGGGGACAGGGACCCTATGGCTACACCTTC. As protein: CASSRGQGPYGYTF.

In nucleotides, the CDR3 is TGTGCCAGCAACGGGGGATCCACCTACGAGCAGTACTTC. Encoded protein: CASNGGSTYEQYF. This sequence joins TRBV28 and TRBJ2-7; TRBD2 is a possible D gene (6 bases). This CDR3 contains 13 residues. Trimming took 7 bases from V and 2 from J, leaving 12 bases between them. Germline V gene lookup returns CDR1 MDHEN and CDR2 SYDVKM.

V usage is TRBV6-5 and J usage is TRBJ2-1; the D gene is possibly TRBD1 (5 bases). CDR1 is MNHEY and CDR2 is SVGAGI in the germline V gene. CDR3 length equals 13 residues. With 5 bases removed from V and 3 bases from J, the gap between germline ends came to 8 bases. Here the CDR3 DNA reads TGTGCCAGCAGTAGACAGATCTACAATGAGCAGTTCTTC. Translated: CASSRQIYNEQFF.

The rearrangement uses TRBV11-2 and TRBJ1-1, with 9 bases that match TRBD1. Losses at the gene ends were 7 bases for V and 10 bases for J; bases not matched to a gene: 13. The CDR3 covers 14 residues. The germline V gene has CDR1 SGHAT and CDR2 FQNNGV. The CDR3 DNA follows: TGTGCCAGCACCACCCCCGGGACAGGGAAGTTAGCTTTCTTT. Translation gives CASTTPGTGKLAFF.

There are a few counts of this clone. The chain couples TRBV6-5 to TRBJ2-5, with D maybe TRBD1 (5 bases). The CDR3 runs to 14 residues. Germline values: CDR1 MNHEY, CDR2 SVGAGI. Trimming pared 2 bases from V and 11 bases from J, leaving 18 bases between. DNA of the CDR3: TGTGCCAGCAGTTACAGGGGCCGATCCTCCCAGCAGTACTTC. Protein sequence: CASSYRGRSSQQYF.

This clone was counted a single time. J is TRBJ2-1 and V is TRBV9, with 8 bases matching TRBD2. Germline V lookup: CDR1 SGDLS, CDR2 YYNGEE. V was pared by 0 bases and J by 7 bases, with 15 bases of the junction left unmatched. The CDR3 contains 18 residues. In DNA form, the CDR3 reads TGTGCCAGCAGCGTAGCTGGGGGCGGGAGGACTCTAAGGAATGAGCAGTTCTTC. It encodes CASSVAGGGRTLRNEQFF.

This clone turned up a few times. The genes are TRBV7-2 and TRBJ2-5; D is ambiguous. Trimming left V 2 bases short and J 3 bases short, with 4 bases between. Germline CDR1 is SGHTA and CDR2 is FQGNSA. This CDR3 spans 12 amino acids. The DNA of the CDR3 is TGTGCCAGCAGCTTATCAGAAGAGACCCAGTACTTC. Translated, it gives CASSLSEETQYF.